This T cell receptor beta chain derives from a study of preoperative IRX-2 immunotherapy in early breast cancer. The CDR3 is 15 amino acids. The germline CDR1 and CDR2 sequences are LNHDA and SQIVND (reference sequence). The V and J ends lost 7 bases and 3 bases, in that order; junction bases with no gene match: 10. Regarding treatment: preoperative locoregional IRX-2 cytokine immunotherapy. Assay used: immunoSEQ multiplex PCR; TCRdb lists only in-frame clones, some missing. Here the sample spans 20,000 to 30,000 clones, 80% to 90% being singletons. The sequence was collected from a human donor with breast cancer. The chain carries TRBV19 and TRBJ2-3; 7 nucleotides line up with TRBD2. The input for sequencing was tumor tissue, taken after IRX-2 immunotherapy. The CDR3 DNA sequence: TGTGCCAGTAATCCCAGCGGGAAAGATACAGATACGCAGTATTTT. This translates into CASNPSGKDTDTQYF.